This T cell receptor (beta chain) derives from a study of blood T cells in healthy people across ages. General study points: A conclusive naive versus antigen-experienced comparison was prevented by the unsorted PBMCs.

Looked up from germline, CDR1 is MNHNS and CDR2 is SASEGT. V gave up 3 bases and J gave up 0 bases, with 3 bases separating them. The CDR3 sequence is 13 residues long. Using a J-beta primer mix together with a sample-barcoded 5' primer, a second PCR was run for roughly 7 to 12 cycles. Each cDNA molecule received a tag from a template-switch adaptor that had 12 random nucleotides. A single record per CDR3 protein comes from TCRdb applying MiXCR to the 5' RACE reads. The data contain more than 500,000 distinct CDR3 sequences, over 25% of them seen just once; the ten biggest clones take up over 3.5%. This clonotype was counted many times. Its antigen remains unknown. These records were also assigned to another study, of T cells of mothers and their children.

The genes are TRBV6-1 and TRBJ2-1; D is unresolved. The sequenced sample consisted of blood. The TCR originated in a boy younger than 10 in good health. This chain's CDR3 is CASSDRSYNEQFF. In DNA form, the CDR3 reads TGTGCCAGCAGTGATCGCTCCTACAATGAGCAGTTCTTC.